The TCR beta chain described here comes from a study of PD-L1 blockade in urothelial cancer. Study background: The study started patients on atezolizumab in about 2014, giving 1,200 mg intravenously every 3 weeks.

Profiled with immunoSEQ multiplex PCR; TCRdb holds only in-frame clones, not every one. Among around 46,000 clones listed, 70% to 90% were seen once. Time point defined: peripheral blood 6 weeks after treatment start. The count of this clone is one. CDR1 is SEHNR, CDR2 FQNEAQ, per germline (reference sequence). The CDR3 covers 17 residues. V dropped 6 bases and J dropped 0; count of bases not matched to a gene: 14. This sequence was found in a man aged 55 to 70 with urothelial cancer. The rearrangement links TRBV7-9 to TRBJ2-7; 7 bases are shared with TRBD2. The sequencing here drew on PBMCs, taken around atezolizumab (anti-PD-L1) treatment. The CDR3 nucleotides read TGTGCCAGCAGACCTCTCGGGGGGACTCGTCCCTCCTACGAGCAGTACTTC. Its translation is CASRPLGGTRPSYEQYF.